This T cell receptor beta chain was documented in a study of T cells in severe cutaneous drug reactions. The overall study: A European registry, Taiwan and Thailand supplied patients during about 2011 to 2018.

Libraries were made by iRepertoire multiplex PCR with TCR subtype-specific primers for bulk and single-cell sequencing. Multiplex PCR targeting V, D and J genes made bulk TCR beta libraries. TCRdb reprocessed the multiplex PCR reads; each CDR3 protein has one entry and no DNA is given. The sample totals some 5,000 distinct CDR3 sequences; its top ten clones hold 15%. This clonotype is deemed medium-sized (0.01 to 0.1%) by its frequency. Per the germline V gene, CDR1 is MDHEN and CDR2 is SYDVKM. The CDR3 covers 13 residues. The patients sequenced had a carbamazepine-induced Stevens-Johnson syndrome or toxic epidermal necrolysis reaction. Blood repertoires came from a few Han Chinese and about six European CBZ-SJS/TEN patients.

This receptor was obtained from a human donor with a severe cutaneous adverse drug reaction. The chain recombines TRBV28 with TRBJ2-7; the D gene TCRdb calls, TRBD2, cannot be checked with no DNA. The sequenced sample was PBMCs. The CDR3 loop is CASSRLAGDEQYF.